The entry below describes one T cell receptor (beta chain). Its antigen is still unknown. During the collection period, no donor immune events like infections were recorded. This sample stems from a study of identifying expanded T cells in peripheral blood. This table comes from immunoSEQ multiplex PCR, and its TCRdb copy is limited to in-frame clones, with some not included. The repertoire holds 55,000 to 80,000 clones, with around 86% as singletons. Regarding the study as a whole: Approximately 2-week clone count variance significantly increased as total template count grew. Roughly 1.2 clones differed between technical replicates, versus roughly 17 and 20 over time.

With V trimmed by 1 base and J by 3 bases, 3 bases remained unmatched. The CDR3 is made up of 15 amino acids. The germline CDR1 and CDR2 sequences are LGHNT and FRNRAP. This TCR came from a person aged 18 to 75 in good health. The sequencing sample was made of blood. V gene TRBV12-5 combines with J gene TRBJ2-5, with TRBD1 identical over 9 bases. The DNA for the CDR3 is TGTGCTAGTGGTTTGGGTGGGACAGGGAAAGAGACCCAGTACTTC. Translated: CASGLGGTGKETQYF. Combining the CDR3 with reference TRBV12-5 and TRBJ2-5 gives the whole variable domain DARVTQTPRHKVTEMGQEVTMRCQPILGHNTVFWYRQTMMQGLELLAYFRNRAPLDDSGMPKDRFSAEMPDATLATLKIQPSEPRDSAVYFCASGLGGTGKETQYFGPGTRLLVL.